A single sample is the source of the 13 T cell receptor beta chains below, sequenced in a study of T cell responses to AZD1222 COVID-19 vaccine. The method was immunoSEQ multiplex PCR; TCRdb's version includes in-frame clones alone and lacks a portion of them. The table records 150,000 to 200,000 clones, 92% of them present only once. The material was peripheral blood, obtained 28 days after the second AZD1222 dose. The receptors shown here come from an adult who received the AZD1222 COVID-19 vaccine.

J is TRBJ1-1 and V is TRBV12-5, with D perhaps matching TRBD1 (5 bases). The CDR3 spans 14 residues. Trimming removed 4 bases from V and 1 base from J, with 10 bases in between. Germline V lookup: CDR1 LGHNT, CDR2 FRNRAP. CDR3 sequence (DNA): TGTGCTAGTGGTTACGGGGCATCGAACACTGAAGCTTTCTTT. Protein: CASGYGASNTEAFF.

The sample holds a few counts of this clone. The CDR3 spells CASSIRGSGNTIYF. For the CDR3, the DNA is TGTGCCAGCAGCATCAGGGGTTCTGGAAACACCATATATTTT. The chain recombines TRBV3-1 (or the pseudogene TRBV3-2) with TRBJ1-3; D is possibly TRBD1 (6 bases). The CDR3 has 14 residues. V lost 5 bases to trimming and J lost 1 base, with 9 bases between them. CDR1 and CDR2 from the germline V gene are LGHDT and YNNKEL (reference sequence).

As concerns this clone: Within the sample, other DNA sequences also encode this same CDR3. This chain connects TRBV6-2 or TRBV6-3 to TRBJ1-5; D not resolved. CDR1 and CDR2 from the germline V gene are MNHEY and SVGEGT. Between the trimmed V and J ends, which lost 5 bases and 1 base, there was a span of 9 bases. The CDR3 totals 14 residues. In nucleotides, the CDR3 is TGTGCCAGCAGTCCAGGCGGAAGCAATCAGCCCCAGCATTTT. It yields the protein CASSPGGSNQPQHF.

This chain links TRBV5-1 with TRBJ1-6; 7 bases map to TRBD1. Germline CDR1 reads SGHRS; CDR2 reads YFSETQ. Unmatched junction bases numbered 7, after V lost 2 bases and J lost 5 bases. The CDR3 has 16 amino acids. The CDR3 DNA is TGCGCCAGCAGCTTCTCACGTGGGACAGATAATTCACCCCTCCACTTT. Its protein is CASSFSRGTDNSPLHF.

This chain uses TRBV12-3 or TRBV12-4 with TRBJ1-1; D ambiguous. The CDR3 length is 13 residues. Trimming pared 7 bases from V and 0 bases from J, leaving 9 bases between. CDR3 amino acids: CASTTQMNTEAFF. DNA for the CDR3: TGTGCCAGCACCACACAGATGAACACTGAAGCTTTCTTT.

A single count supports this clone. The chain uses TRBV19 and TRBJ1-4; D gene ambiguous. V lost 3 bases, J lost 4 bases, and 9 bases lay in between. This CDR3 contains 14 residues. CDR1 is LNHDA, CDR2 SQIVND, per germline (reference sequence). The CDR3: CASSIGNDNEKLFF. DNA for the CDR3: TGTGCCAGTAGTATCGGGAACGATAATGAAAAACTGTTTTTT.

The V and J genes are TRBV6-2 or TRBV6-3 and TRBJ2-3, with D perhaps TRBD1 (5 bases). The CDR3 is made up of 16 amino acids. V gave up 7 bases and J gave up 4 bases, with 21 bases separating them. Germline V gene sequence: CDR1 MNHEY, CDR2 SVGEGT. CDR3 sequence (DNA): TGTGCCAGCACCCCCGCGGTGGGGCTGGGTCCAGATACGCAGTATTTT. It codes for CASTPAVGLGPDTQYF.

V gene TRBV12-3 or TRBV12-4 combines with J gene TRBJ2-5; no clear D. This CDR3 contains 11 residues. Trimming took 4 bases from V and 5 from J, leaving 5 bases between them. The DNA for the CDR3 is TGTGCCAGCAGTTACTTCGAGACCCAGTACTTC. Residues: CASSYFETQYF.

The chain has TRBV7-6 and TRBJ1-4, with D unresolved. Germline CDR1 is SGHVS and CDR2 is FNYEAQ. Trimming pared 1 base from V and 5 bases from J, leaving 8 bases between. The CDR3 runs to 14 residues. CDR3 nucleotide sequence: TGTGCCAGCAGCTTAGAAGGGCTAAATGAAAAACTGTTTTTT. This gives the protein CASSLEGLNEKLFF. Based on the CDR3 plus reference TRBV7-6 and TRBJ1-4, the full variable domain is GAGVSQSPRYKVTKRGQDVALRCDPISGHVSLYWYRQALGQGPEFLTYFNYEAQQDKSGLPNDRFSAERPEGSISTLTIQRTEQRDSAMYRCASSLEGLNEKLFFGSGTQLSVL.

As concerns this clone: Other DNA sequences of this sample code for an identical CDR3. The V gene is TRBV27, the J gene TRBJ1-5, with D possibly TRBD1 on 5 matching bases. Trimming stripped 2 bases from V and 4 bases from J, with 9 bases between. The CDR3 runs to 14 residues. Germline V gene sequence: CDR1 MNHEY, CDR2 SMNVEV (reference sequence). CDR3 coding DNA: TGTGCCAGCAGTTTAGGGGGAGGAAATCAGCCCCAGCATTTT. It specifies CASSLGGGNQPQHF.

The chain joins TRBV9 to TRBJ1-2; D might be TRBD1 (6 bases). Per germline, CDR1 SGDLS and CDR2 YYNGEE. Trimming took off 3 bases at V and 2 bases at J, with 17 bases between the two ends. The CDR3 is 16 amino acids. CDR3 amino acids: CASSEDSSALNYGYTF. The CDR3 DNA follows: TGTGCCAGCAGCGAGGACAGCTCCGCCTTGAACTATGGCTACACCTTC.

DNA of the CDR3: TGTGCCATCAGTGAGTCTCGGGCAGGGGGCGCAAACACCGGGGAGCTGTTTTTT. Residues: CAISESRAGGANTGELFF. The chain links TRBV10-3 to TRBJ2-2, with 8 bases aligning to TRBD1. Germline V gives CDR1 ENHRY, CDR2 SYGVKD. The CDR3 covers 18 residues. V lost 0 bases and J lost 2; bases outside the gene matches: 8.

The chain recombines TRBV19 with TRBJ2-1; 10 bases align to TRBD2. V was clipped by 0 bases and J by 7 bases; unmatched bases: 9. The germline gives CDR1 LNHDA, CDR2 SQIVND (reference sequence). This CDR3 has 17 amino acids. The CDR3 reads CASSIDPPSGGSNEQFF. DNA for the CDR3: TGTGCCAGTAGTATAGATCCCCCTAGCGGGGGCTCGAATGAGCAGTTCTTC.